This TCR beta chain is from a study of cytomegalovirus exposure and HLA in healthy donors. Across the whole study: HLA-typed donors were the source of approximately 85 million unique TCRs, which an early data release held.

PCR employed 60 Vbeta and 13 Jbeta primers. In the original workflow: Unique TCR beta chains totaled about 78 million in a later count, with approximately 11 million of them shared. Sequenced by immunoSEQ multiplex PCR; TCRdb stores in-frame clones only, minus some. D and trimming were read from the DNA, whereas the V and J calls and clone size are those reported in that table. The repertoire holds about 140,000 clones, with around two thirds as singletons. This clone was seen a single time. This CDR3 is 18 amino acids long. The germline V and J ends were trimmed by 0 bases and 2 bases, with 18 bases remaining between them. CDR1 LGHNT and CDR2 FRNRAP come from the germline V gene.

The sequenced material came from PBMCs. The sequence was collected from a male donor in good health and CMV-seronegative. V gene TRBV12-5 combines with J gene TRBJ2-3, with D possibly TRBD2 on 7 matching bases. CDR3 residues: CASGLVKGEGRATDTQYF. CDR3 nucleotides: TGTGCTAGTGGTTTGGTAAAGGGGGAGGGACGAGCCACAGATACGCAGTATTTT.